This T cell receptor beta chain was identified in a study of T-cell reconstitution after alpha-beta-depleted transplantation in children. General study results and limits: Several patients had high TCRbeta diversity at day 60; it came from surviving recipient T cells and thymic progenitors. T-cell numbers and diversity one year post-transplant derived largely from freshly generated T cells.

This clonotype occurred a few times. The antigen remains undetermined. TCRbeta library preparation incorporated unique molecular identifiers. TCRdb used MiXCR to reprocess the PCR reads, holding one entry per CDR3 protein. The data show about 490,000 distinct CDR3 sequences, 10% seen once. The CDR3 runs 15 residues. Trimming at V came to 2 bases and at J to 4 bases, leaving 5 bases not matched to a gene. The germline V gene encodes CDR1 SNHLY and CDR2 FYNNEI. The sequencing here drew on PBMCs, taken before TCRalphabeta/CD19-depleted stem cell transplant. The receptor was derived from a child younger than 10 with inherited bone marrow failure, due to receive a stem cell transplant. This chain uses TRBV2 with TRBJ2-1; TRBD1 matches at 7 bases. The CDR3 region has the DNA TGTGCCAGCAGTGAAATCGCACAGGGGTACAATGAGCAGTTCTTC. This encodes CASSEIAQGYNEQFF. Drawing the rest from reference TRBV2 and TRBJ2-1, the complete variable domain is EPEVTQTPSHQVTQMGQEVILRCVPISNHLYFYWYRQILGQKVEFLVSFYNNEISEKSEIFDDQFSVERPDGSNFTLKIRSTKLEDSAMYFCASSEIAQGYNEQFFGPGTRLTVL.